This T cell receptor (beta chain) was captured in a study of cytomegalovirus exposure and HLA in healthy donors. V lost 6 bases to trimming and J lost 4 bases, with 15 bases between them. This CDR3 is 14 amino acids long. CDR1 is MDHEN and CDR2 is SYDVKM in the germline V gene. Notes on this clone: Its antigen is still unknown.

Healthy individuals who donated bone marrow served as the donors. Study findings and constraints: The study put 150 to 200 TCR beta chains on its list as cytomegalovirus-associated. Across donors, sequencing depth was assumed by presence/absence analyses to be roughly uniform. It is likely that the observed cluster of highly shared sequence variants was a sequencing artifact.

This PCR relied on a set of 60 Vbeta primers and 13 Jbeta primers. The method was immunoSEQ multiplex PCR; TCRdb's version includes in-frame clones alone and lacks a portion of them. The sample shows 100,000 to 150,000 clones, 70% to 80% of them seen only once. The specimen sequenced was PBMCs. This receptor was taken from a human donor in good health. The chain couples TRBV28 to TRBJ1-2, with unresolved D. DNA of the CDR3: TGTGCCAGCAGCCAACGGAGGGAGACCTATGGCTACACCTTC. Protein sequence: CASSQRRETYGYTF.